Below, one TCR beta chain is given with its context. Its antigen is unknown. Clones were sequenced by immunoSEQ multiplex PCR, and TCRdb holds only the in-frame ones, with some missing. The sample yields about 110,000 clones, roughly 87% seen once. The data are from a study of cytomegalovirus exposure and HLA in healthy donors. Study results and limitations: Overall, around 150 TCR beta chains were annotated as cytomegalovirus-associated.

Deletions cut 7 bases from V and 5 bases from J, with 14 bases between. The CDR3 length is 14 residues. CDR1 and CDR2 (germline): SGHTA, FQGNSA. This clonotype was obtained from a woman aged 18 to 35 in good health and CMV-seronegative. This sequence joins TRBV7-2 and TRBJ2-2; D remains ambiguous. Sequenced input: PBMCs. CDR3 DNA: TGTGCCAGCAACGGTCGTGCGGCTACCGGGGAGCTGTTTTTT. Protein: CASNGRAATGELFF.